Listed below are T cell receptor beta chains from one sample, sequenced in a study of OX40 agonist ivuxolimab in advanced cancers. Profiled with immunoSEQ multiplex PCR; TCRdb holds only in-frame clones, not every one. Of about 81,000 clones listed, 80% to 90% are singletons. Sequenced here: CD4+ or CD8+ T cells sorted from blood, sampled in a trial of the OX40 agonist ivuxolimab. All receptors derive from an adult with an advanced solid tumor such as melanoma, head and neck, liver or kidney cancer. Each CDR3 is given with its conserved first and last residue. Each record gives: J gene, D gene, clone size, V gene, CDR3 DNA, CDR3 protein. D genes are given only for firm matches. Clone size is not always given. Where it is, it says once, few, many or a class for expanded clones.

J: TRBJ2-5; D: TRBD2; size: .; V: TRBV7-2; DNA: TGTGCCAGCAGCTTAAGGGTAGCGGGGGTACAAGAGACCCAGTACTTC; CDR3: CASSLRVAGVQETQYF
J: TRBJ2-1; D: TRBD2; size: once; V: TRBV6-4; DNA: TGTGCCAGCAGTGACTCGATTCGGGTTCGTGGCGGGGGGGACGAGTCCTACAATGAGCAGTTCTTC; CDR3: CASSDSIRVRGGGDESYNEQFF
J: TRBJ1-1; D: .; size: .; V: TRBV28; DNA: TGTGCCAGCAGTTTAGGGGGGGGTAGAGCTTTCTTT; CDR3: CASSLGGGRAFF
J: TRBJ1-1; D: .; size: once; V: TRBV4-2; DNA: TGTGCCAGCAGCCAAGATCATTGGGGGCGGACTGAAGCTTTCTTT; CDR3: CASSQDHWGRTEAFF
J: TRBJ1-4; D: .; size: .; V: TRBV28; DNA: TGTGCCAGCAGAATCCACCGTGCAGGGTCAGGAGAAAAACTGTTTTTT; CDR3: CASRIHRAGSGEKLFF
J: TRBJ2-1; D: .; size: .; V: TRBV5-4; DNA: TGTGCCAGTTCCGAGGGGGGCTACGAGCAGTTCTTC; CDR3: CASSEGGYEQFF
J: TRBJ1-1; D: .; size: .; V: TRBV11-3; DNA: TGTGCCAGCAGCGAGGGAGACACTGAAGCTTTCTTT; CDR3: CASSEGDTEAFF
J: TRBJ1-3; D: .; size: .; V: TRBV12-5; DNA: TGTGCCCGTTATTCCGGAAACACCATATATTTT; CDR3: CARYSGNTIYF
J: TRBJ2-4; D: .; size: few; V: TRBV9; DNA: TGTGCCAGTGCGAAGGAGGGCTTAGCCAAAAACATTCAGTACTTC; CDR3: CASAKEGLAKNIQYF
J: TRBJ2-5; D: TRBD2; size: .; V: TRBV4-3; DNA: TGCGCCAGCAGCCAAGGACTAGCGGCCCTCCAAGAGACCCAGTACTTC; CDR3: CASSQGLAALQETQYF
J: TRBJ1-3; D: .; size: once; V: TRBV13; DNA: TGTGCCAGCAGCTCCCTGGGGGCTGGAAACACCATATATTTT; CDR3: CASSSLGAGNTIYF
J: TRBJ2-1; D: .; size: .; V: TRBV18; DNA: TGTGCCAGCTCTCCAGACAGGGAGGTCGGGGATGAGCAGTTCTTC; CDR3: CASSPDREVGDEQFF
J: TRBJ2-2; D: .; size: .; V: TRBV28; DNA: TGTGCCAGCCGCGGACAGTATGCGAACACCGGGGAGCTGTTTTTT; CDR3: CASRGQYANTGELFF
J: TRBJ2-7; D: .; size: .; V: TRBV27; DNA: TGTGCCAGCAGTTTGACAGGAGGTTACGAGCAGTACTTC; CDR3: CASSLTGGYEQYF
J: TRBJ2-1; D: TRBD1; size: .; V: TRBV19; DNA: TGTGCCAGTAGTACCCGGACAGGTCTCGTTGAGCAGTTCTTC; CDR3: CASSTRTGLVEQFF
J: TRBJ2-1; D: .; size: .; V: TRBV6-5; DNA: TGTGCCAGCAGACCTGACAGTTACAATGAGCAGTTCTTC; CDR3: CASRPDSYNEQFF
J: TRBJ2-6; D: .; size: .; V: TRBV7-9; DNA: TGTGCCAGCAGCTTTCCCAAAGGGGGCTCTGGGGCCAACGTCCTGACTTTC; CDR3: CASSFPKGGSGANVLTF
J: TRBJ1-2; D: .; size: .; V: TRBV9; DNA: TGTGCCAGCAGTGCTATGGGGGTTTCCTATGGCTACACCTTC; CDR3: CASSAMGVSYGYTF
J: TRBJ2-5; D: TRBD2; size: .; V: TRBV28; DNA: TGTGCCAGCAGGCGGGGGGGTCGGGAGACCCAGTACTTC; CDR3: CASRRGGRETQYF
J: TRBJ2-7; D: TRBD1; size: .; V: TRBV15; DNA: TGTGCCACCAGCAGAGTTTCGGACAGGGGAACCTACGAGCAGTACTTC; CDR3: CATSRVSDRGTYEQYF